This TCR beta chain was identified during a study of T cell responses to AZD1222 COVID-19 vaccine. Here immunoSEQ multiplex PCR was the method, and the copy in TCRdb shows in-frame clones only, minus some. The sample has 110,000 to 150,000 clones, about nine tenths seen once. In the case of this clone: Its antigen is still unknown.

Findings and caveats of the study: Spike-specific TCR breadth and depth both grew after two AZD1222 doses.

V was trimmed by 7 bases and J by 13 bases, leaving 13 bases between them. Germline V gives CDR1 MNHEY, CDR2 SVGAGI. The CDR3 runs 10 residues. The chain is built from TRBV6-5 and TRBJ1-2; D uncertain. This material consisted of peripheral blood, taken on day 0 of AZD1222 vaccination. The receptor was derived from an adult in good health. The CDR3 coding sequence is TGTGCCAGCAAACGGAACTCATGCACCTTC. Amino acid sequence: CASKRNSCTF.